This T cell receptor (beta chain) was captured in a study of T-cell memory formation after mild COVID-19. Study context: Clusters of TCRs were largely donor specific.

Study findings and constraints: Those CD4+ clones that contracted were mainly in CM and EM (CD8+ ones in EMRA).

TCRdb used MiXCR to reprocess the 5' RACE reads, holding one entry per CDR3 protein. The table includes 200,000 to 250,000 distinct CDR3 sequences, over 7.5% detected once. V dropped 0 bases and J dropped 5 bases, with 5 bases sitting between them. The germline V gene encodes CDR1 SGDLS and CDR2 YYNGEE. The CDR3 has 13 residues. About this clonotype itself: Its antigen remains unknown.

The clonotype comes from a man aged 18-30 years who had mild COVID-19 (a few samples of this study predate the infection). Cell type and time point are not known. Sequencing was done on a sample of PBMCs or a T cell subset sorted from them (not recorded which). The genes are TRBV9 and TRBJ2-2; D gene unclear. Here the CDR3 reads CASSVGGTGELFF. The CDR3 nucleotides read TGTGCCAGCAGCGTAGGAGGAACCGGGGAGCTGTTTTTT.